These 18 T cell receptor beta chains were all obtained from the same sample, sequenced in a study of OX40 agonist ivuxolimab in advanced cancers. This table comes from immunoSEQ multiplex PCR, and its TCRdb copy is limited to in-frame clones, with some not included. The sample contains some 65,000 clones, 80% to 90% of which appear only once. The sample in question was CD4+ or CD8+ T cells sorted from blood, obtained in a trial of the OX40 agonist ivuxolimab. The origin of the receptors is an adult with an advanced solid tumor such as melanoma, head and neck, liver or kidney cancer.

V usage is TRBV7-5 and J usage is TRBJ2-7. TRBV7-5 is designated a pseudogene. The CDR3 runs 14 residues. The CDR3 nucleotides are TGTGTCAGAAGCTTAGGGGACCGTCCCTACGAGCAGTACTTC. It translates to CVRSLGDRPYEQYF.

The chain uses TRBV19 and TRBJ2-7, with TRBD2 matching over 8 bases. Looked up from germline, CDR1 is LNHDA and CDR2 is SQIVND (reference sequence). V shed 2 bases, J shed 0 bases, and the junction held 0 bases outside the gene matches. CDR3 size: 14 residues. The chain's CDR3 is CASSISGSSYEQYF. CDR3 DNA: TGTGCCAGTAGTATAAGCGGGAGCTCCTACGAGCAGTACTTC.

The CDR3, as DNA: TGCGCCAGCAGCTTGGGCCACCAGGGGGCCCCCGGCGAGCAGTACTTC. This codes for CASSLGHQGAPGEQYF. This rearrangement joins TRBV5-1 to TRBJ2-7; 8 nucleotides match TRBD1. With V trimmed by 0 bases and J by 6 bases, 11 bases remained unmatched. The CDR3 covers 16 residues. In germline, CDR1 is SGHRS, CDR2 YFSETQ. Combining the CDR3 with reference TRBV5-1 and TRBJ2-7 gives the whole variable domain KAGVTQTPRYLIKTRGQQVTLSCSPISGHRSVSWYQQTPGQGLQFLFEYFSETQRNKGNFPGRFSGRQFSNSRSEMNVSTLELGDSALYLCASSLGHQGAPGEQYFGPGTRLTVT.

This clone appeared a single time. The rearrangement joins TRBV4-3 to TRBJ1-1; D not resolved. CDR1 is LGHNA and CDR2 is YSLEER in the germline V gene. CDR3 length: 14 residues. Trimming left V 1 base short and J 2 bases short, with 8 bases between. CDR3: CASSQGRLNTEAFF. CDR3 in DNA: TGCGCCAGCAGCCAAGGGCGGCTTAACACTGAAGCTTTCTTT.

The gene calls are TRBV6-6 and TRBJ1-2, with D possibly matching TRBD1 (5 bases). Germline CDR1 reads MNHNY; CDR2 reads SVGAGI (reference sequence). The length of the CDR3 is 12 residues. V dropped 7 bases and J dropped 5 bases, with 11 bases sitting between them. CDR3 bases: TGTGCCAGCACTCCCGGGGGGTATGGCTACACCTTC. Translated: CASTPGGYGYTF.

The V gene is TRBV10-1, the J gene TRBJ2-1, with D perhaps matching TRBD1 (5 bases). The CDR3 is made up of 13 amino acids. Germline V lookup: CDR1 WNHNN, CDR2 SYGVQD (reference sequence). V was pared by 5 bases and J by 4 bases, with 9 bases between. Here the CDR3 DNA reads TGCGCCAGCAGTCCTCAGGGATACAATGAGCAGTTCTTC. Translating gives CASSPQGYNEQFF.

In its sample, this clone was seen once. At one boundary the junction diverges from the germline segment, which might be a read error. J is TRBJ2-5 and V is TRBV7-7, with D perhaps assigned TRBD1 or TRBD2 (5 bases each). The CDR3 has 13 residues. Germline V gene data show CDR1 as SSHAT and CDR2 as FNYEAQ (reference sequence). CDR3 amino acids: CASSPGPLGTQYF. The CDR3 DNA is TGTGCTAGCAGCCCGGGACCGCTAGGGACCCAGTACTTC.

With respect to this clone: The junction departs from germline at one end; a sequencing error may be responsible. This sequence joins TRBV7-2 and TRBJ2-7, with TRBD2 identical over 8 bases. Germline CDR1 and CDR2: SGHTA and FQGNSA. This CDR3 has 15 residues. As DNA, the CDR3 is TGTGTCAGCAGCCTAAGCGGGGGTCCTTCCTACGAGCAGTACTTC. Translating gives CVSSLSGGPSYEQYF. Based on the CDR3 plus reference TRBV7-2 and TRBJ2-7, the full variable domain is GAGVSQSPSNKVTEKGKDVELRCDPISGHTALYWYRQSLGQGLEFLIYFQGNSAPDKSGLPSDRFSAERTGGSVSTLTIQRTQQEDSAVYLCVSSLSGGPSYEQYFGPGTRLTVT.

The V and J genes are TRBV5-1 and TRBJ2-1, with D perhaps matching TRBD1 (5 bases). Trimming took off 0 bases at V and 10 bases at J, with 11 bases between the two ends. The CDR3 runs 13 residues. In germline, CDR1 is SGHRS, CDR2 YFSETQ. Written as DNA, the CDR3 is TGCGCCAGCAGCTTGGATGCAAGGGGCGAGCAGTTCTTC. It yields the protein CASSLDARGEQFF.

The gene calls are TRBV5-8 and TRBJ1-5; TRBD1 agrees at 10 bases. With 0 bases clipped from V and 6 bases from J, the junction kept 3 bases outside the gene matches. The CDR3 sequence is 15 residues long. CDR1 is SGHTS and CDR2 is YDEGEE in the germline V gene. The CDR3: CASSLGDRGGQPQHF. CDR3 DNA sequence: TGTGCCAGCAGCTTGGGGGACAGGGGTGGTCAGCCCCAGCATTTT.

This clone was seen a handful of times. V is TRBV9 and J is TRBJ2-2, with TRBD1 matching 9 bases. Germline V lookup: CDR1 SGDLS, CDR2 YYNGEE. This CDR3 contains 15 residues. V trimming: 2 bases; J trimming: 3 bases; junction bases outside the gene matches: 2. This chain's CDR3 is CASSVGQGYTGELFF. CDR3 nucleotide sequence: TGTGCCAGCAGCGTCGGACAGGGGTACACCGGGGAGCTGTTTTTT.

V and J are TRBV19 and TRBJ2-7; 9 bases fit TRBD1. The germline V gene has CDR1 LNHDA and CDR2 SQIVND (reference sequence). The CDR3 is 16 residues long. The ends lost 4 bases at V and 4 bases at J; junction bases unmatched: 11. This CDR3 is CASSSTGTGPLYEQYF. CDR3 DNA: TGTGCCAGTAGTAGTACCGGGACAGGGCCCCTTTACGAGCAGTACTTC.

The CDR3 loop reads CASKGQGPYNQPQHF. The DNA of the CDR3 is TGTGCCAGTAAGGGACAGGGGCCCTACAATCAGCCCCAGCATTTT. This chain connects TRBV19 to TRBJ1-5, with 10 bases aligning to TRBD1. Germline V gene lookup returns CDR1 LNHDA and CDR2 SQIVND (reference sequence). The CDR3 loop spans 15 amino acids. J lost 3 bases, V lost 7 bases, and 6 bases had no gene match.

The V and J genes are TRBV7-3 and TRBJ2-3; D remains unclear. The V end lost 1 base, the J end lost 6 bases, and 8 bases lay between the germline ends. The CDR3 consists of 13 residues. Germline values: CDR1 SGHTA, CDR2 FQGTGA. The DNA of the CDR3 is TGTGCCAGCAGCTTAAAAGGGTTGGATACGCAGTATTTT. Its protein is CASSLKGLDTQYF.

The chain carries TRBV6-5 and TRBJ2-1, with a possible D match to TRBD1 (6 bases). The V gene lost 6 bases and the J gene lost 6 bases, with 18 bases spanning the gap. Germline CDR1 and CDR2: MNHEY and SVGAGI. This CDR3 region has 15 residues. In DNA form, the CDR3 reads TGTGCCAGCAGACCCAGCCCCATACAGGGCAATGAGCAGTTCTTC. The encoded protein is CASRPSPIQGNEQFF.

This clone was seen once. This chain's CDR3 is CASSPGGARFSGNTIYF. The CDR3 bases are TGTGCCAGCAGCCCGGGGGGCGCTCGATTCTCTGGAAACACCATATATTTT. V gene TRBV9 combines with J gene TRBJ1-3, with a possible D match to TRBD1 (6 bases). CDR1 and CDR2 from the germline V gene are SGDLS and YYNGEE. The length of the CDR3 is 17 residues. Trimming pared 4 bases from V and 0 bases from J, leaving 17 bases between. The full variable domain, with the rest looked up from reference TRBV9 and TRBJ1-3, is DSGVTQTPKHLITATGQRVTLRCSPRSGDLSVYWYQQSLDQGLQFLIQYYNGEERAKGNILERFSAQQFPDLHSELNLSSLELGDSALYFCASSPGGARFSGNTIYFGEGSWLTVV.

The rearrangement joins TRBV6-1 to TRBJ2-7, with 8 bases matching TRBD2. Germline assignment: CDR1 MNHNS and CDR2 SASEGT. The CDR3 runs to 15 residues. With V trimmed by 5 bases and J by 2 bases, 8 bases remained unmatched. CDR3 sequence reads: CASSQAGGTPYEQYF. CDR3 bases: TGTGCCAGCAGTCAGGCGGGGGGCACCCCCTACGAGCAGTACTTC.

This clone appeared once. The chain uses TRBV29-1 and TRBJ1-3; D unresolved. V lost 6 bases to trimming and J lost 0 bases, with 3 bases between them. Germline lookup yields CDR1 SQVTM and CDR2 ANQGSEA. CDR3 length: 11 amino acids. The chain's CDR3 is CSVNSGNTIYF. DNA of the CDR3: TGCAGCGTCAACTCTGGAAACACCATATATTTT.